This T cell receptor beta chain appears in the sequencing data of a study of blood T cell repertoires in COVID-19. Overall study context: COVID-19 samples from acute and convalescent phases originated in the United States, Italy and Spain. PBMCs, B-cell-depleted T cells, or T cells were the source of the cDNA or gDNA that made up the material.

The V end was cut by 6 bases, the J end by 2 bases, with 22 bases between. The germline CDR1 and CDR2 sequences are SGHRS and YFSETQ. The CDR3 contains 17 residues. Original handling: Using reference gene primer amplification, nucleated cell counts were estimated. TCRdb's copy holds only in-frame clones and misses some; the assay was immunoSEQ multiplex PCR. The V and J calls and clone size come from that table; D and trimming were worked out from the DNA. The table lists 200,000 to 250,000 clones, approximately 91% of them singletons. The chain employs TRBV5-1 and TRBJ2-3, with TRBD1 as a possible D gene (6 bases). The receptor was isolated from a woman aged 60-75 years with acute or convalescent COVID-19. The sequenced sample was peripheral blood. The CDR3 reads CASKEVRGGTHTDTQYF. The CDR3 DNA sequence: TGCGCCAGCAAGGAGGTCAGGGGCGGAACACACACAGATACGCAGTATTTT.